This TCR beta chain was identified in a study of ipilimumab plus nivolumab after autologous stem cell transplantation. Study at large: Typical patient got four to six ipilimumab doses and roughly eight nivolumab doses (median). Myeloma patients were high-risk transplant-naive or relapsed within 3 years of first autologous transplant.

Study findings and constraints: Per the authors, repertoire, Treg and microbiota data justify further study.

A note on this clone: The antigen is not known.

The germline CDR1 and CDR2 sequences are SEHNR and FQNEAQ (reference sequence). This CDR3 comprises 12 residues. V shed 0 bases and J shed 3 bases, with 0 bases lying between them. Dosing: nivolumab 3 mg/kg IV, weeks 1, 4, 7, 10, then every two weeks to week 26. Produced via immunoSEQ multiplex PCR; TCRdb's table is partial and in-frame only. Of over 8,500 clones listed, more than 60% are singletons. This TCR came from a female donor with multiple myeloma. Sequencing used PBMCs, obtained in a trial of ipilimumab plus nivolumab as post-transplant consolidation. The V gene is TRBV7-9, the J gene TRBJ1-3; no reliable D call. CDR3: CASSLAGNTIYF. DNA for the CDR3: TGTGCCAGCAGCTTAGCTGGAAACACCATATATTTT.